These 18 T cell receptor beta chains share one sample of origin, sequenced in a study of T-cell reconstitution after alpha-beta-depleted transplantation in children. Preparation of the TCRbeta library was carried out with unique molecular identifiers. TCRdb called the PCR reads again in MiXCR, with one record for every CDR3 protein. The table shows about 600,000 distinct CDR3 sequences, with roughly a tenth occurring only once. This material consisted of PBMCs from the stem cell graft donor, taken from the stem cell graft. The receptor set was obtained from a human donor who donated a stem cell graft to a child with acute myeloid leukemia.

The chain has TRBV6-5 and TRBJ2-7; TRBD1 matches at 9 bases. This CDR3 region has 14 residues. Germline values: CDR1 MNHEY, CDR2 SVGAGI. V was clipped by 2 bases and J by 4 bases; unmatched bases: 3. CDR3 DNA sequence: TGTGCCAGCAGTTACGGGACAGGGCGATACGAGCAGTACTTC. Protein: CASSYGTGRYEQYF.

The V and J genes are TRBV20-1 and TRBJ2-3, with 11 bases lining up with TRBD2. Germline-derived CDR1 and CDR2 are DFQATT and SNEGSKA (reference sequence). The CDR3 runs 14 residues. Trimming cost V 7 bases and J 8 bases; bases outside gene matches: 11. The CDR3 loop is CSVPKELAGGTQYF. Here the CDR3 DNA reads TGCAGTGTCCCGAAAGAGCTAGCGGGGGGTACGCAGTATTTT.

This rearrangement joins TRBV29-1 to TRBJ2-2, with D tentatively TRBD1 or TRBD2 (6 bases each). The CDR3 extends over 15 amino acids. From germline, CDR1 is SQVTM and CDR2 ANQGSEA. The germline V and J ends were trimmed by 4 bases and 3 bases, with 15 bases remaining between them. This CDR3 is CSVVIGGPDTGELFF. The CDR3 DNA follows: TGCAGCGTTGTAATTGGGGGGCCGGACACCGGGGAGCTGTTTTTT.

This clonotype appeared many times. The chain combines TRBV6-1 with TRBJ2-7; the match to TRBD1 covers 8 bases. V shed 4 bases and J 4 bases; nucleotides not matched to a gene: 3. The CDR3 runs to 13 residues. Germline loops: CDR1 MNHNS, CDR2 SASEGT. The CDR3 is CASSAGTGYEQYF. The CDR3 nucleotides read TGTGCCAGCAGTGCCGGGACAGGTTACGAGCAGTACTTC.

The rearrangement links TRBV5-1 to TRBJ1-3; D is perhaps TRBD1 (5 bases). The CDR3 loop spans 14 amino acids. Germline CDR1 and CDR2: SGHRS and YFSETQ. The V end was cut by 4 bases, the J end by 4 bases, with 12 bases between. The CDR3 spells CASSDQGVGNTIYF. For the CDR3, the DNA is TGCGCCAGCAGCGATCAGGGTGTCGGAAACACCATATATTTT.

The chain employs TRBV2 and TRBJ2-5; 8 bases are shared with TRBD2. Unmatched junction bases numbered 4, after V lost 6 bases and J lost 4 bases. Germline lookup yields CDR1 SNHLY and CDR2 FYNNEI. CDR3 length: 13 residues. Here the CDR3 reads CASRAGGGETQYF. CDR3 in DNA: TGTGCCAGCAGGGCGGGAGGCGGAGAGACCCAGTACTTC.

This clonotype was observed a handful of times. The chain couples TRBV7-6 to TRBJ2-2; 9 nucleotides agree with TRBD1. The CDR3 has 15 residues. The germline V gene encodes CDR1 SGHVS and CDR2 FNYEAQ. The ends lost 5 bases at V and 5 bases at J; junction bases unmatched: 6. CDR3 coding DNA: TGTGCCAGCAGCCCCACCGGGACAGGGACCGGGGAGCTGTTTTTT. Encoded protein: CASSPTGTGTGELFF.

This clonotype was observed many times. The V gene is TRBV27, the J gene TRBJ1-2; no definite D call. Between the trimmed V and J ends, which lost 5 bases and 0 bases, there was a span of 7 bases. Germline CDR1 and CDR2: MNHEY and SMNVEV (reference sequence). The length of the CDR3 is 13 residues. As DNA, the CDR3 is TGTGCCAGCAGTCCCAGGACTAACTATGGCTACACCTTC. Amino acid sequence: CASSPRTNYGYTF.

This clonotype was counted between two and nine times. CDR3 protein: CSAQPSGNEQFF. The CDR3 bases are TGCAGTGCCCAACCTTCGGGCAATGAGCAGTTCTTC. The chain has TRBV20-1 and TRBJ2-1; D not resolved. CDR1 is DFQATT and CDR2 is SNEGSKA in the germline V gene (reference sequence). Trimming removed 6 bases from V and 6 bases from J, with 12 bases in between. The CDR3 has 12 residues.

The chain links TRBV7-9 to TRBJ2-7; 7 bases map to TRBD1. V trimming: 7 bases; J trimming: 3 bases; junction bases outside the gene matches: 12. The CDR3 runs to 15 residues. The V gene's germline CDR1 is SEHNR and CDR2 FQNEAQ (reference sequence). The CDR3 here is CASNSQGKGNYEQYF. The CDR3 nucleotides read TGTGCCAGCAACTCACAGGGGAAGGGAAACTACGAGCAGTACTTC.

This clonotype was detected only a few times. J is TRBJ2-7 and V is TRBV9; the D is unclear. This CDR3 spans 14 amino acids. V was trimmed by 0 bases and J by 2 bases, leaving 9 bases between them. Germline CDR1 and CDR2: SGDLS and YYNGEE. This chain's CDR3 is CASSVGPTTYEQYF. The DNA for the CDR3 is TGTGCCAGCAGCGTAGGCCCCACGACCTACGAGCAGTACTTC.

The chain links TRBV12-3 or TRBV12-4 to TRBJ2-2; 9 bases are shared with TRBD1. The CDR3 sequence is 16 residues long. Losses at the gene ends were 5 bases for V and 4 bases for J; bases not matched to a gene: 8. CDR3 DNA sequence: TGTGCCAGCAGTAAACGGACAGGGGCCCGCACCGGGGAGCTGTTTTTT. The encoded protein is CASSKRTGARTGELFF.

The chain uses TRBV20-1 and TRBJ2-1; D possibly uses TRBD1 or TRBD2 (6 bases each). CDR3 length: 15 residues. V lost 1 base to trimming and J lost 5 bases, with 15 bases between them. From germline, CDR1 is DFQATT and CDR2 SNEGSKA (reference sequence). The CDR3 sequence: CSARGRDKKHNEQFF. CDR3 in DNA: TGCAGTGCTAGAGGGAGGGACAAAAAACACAATGAGCAGTTCTTC.

V gene TRBV21-1 combines with J gene TRBJ2-1; the DNA was not used to check the table's D call, TRBD1. TRBV21-1 is reported as a pseudogene. This CDR3 has 16 residues. CDR3 bases: TGTGCCAGCAGCTCGCCCGGGGGGGCGCGGGAAGATGAGCAGTTCTTC. Residues: CASSSPGGAREDEQFF.

There are many counts of this clonotype. The V call is TRBV7-3, the J call TRBJ2-4; D assignment may be TRBD1 or TRBD2 (5 bases each). V was clipped by 5 bases and J by 6 bases, with 11 bases between them. Germline CDR1 and CDR2: SGHTA and FQGTGA. The CDR3 spans 13 residues. Here the CDR3 DNA reads TGTGCCAGCAGCCCGGAGAGGGGAAACATTCAGTACTTC. This codes for CASSPERGNIQYF.

This clonotype was picked up a small number of times. This chain connects TRBV29-1 to TRBJ2-3; the D gene is possibly TRBD2 (6 bases). Germline values: CDR1 SQVTM, CDR2 ANQGSEA. V gave up 6 bases and J gave up 5 bases, with 15 bases separating them. There are 13 residues in the CDR3. The CDR3 sequence: CSVPTVGRDTQYF. The CDR3 coding sequence is TGCAGCGTCCCCACGGTCGGGAGAGATACGCAGTATTTT.

To note about this clonotype: This could be a read error, since a much larger clone is one nucleotide away. Since the CDR3 does not end with the conserved phenylalanine or tryptophan, this likely comes from a read error. The J gene is TRBJ2-7, the V gene TRBV6-5; D is perhaps TRBD2 (5 bases). The CDR3 extends over 16 amino acids. Germline V CDR1 and CDR2: MNHEY, SVGAGI. Trimming pared 2 bases from V and 1 base from J, leaving 15 bases between. This CDR3 reads CASSYRGIRASYEQYY. CDR3 in DNA: TGTGCCAGCAGTTACCGAGGGATCCGCGCGTCCTACGAGCAGTACTAC.

This clonotype was counted only a few times. The J gene is TRBJ2-1, the V gene TRBV29-1; D ambiguous. CDR3 length equals 11 residues. Germline V CDR1 and CDR2: SQVTM, ANQGSEA. Trimming cost V 6 bases and J 7 bases, with 10 bases left between them. The CDR3 coding sequence is TGCAGCGTCCCGGATCCAAATGAGCAGTTCTTC. It specifies CSVPDPNEQFF.